This T cell receptor beta chain came from a study of T cell repertoires in cytomegalovirus infection. The CDR3 sequence is 13 residues long. V gave up 8 bases and J gave up 7 bases, with 17 bases separating them. From the reads, TCRdb called clonotypes with MiXCR, one entry per CDR3 protein. The sample yields under 40,000 distinct CDR3 sequences, 52% seen once. On this clonotype itself: Its antigen is currently unknown.

J is TRBJ1-2 and V is TRBV12-3 or TRBV12-4, with D uncertain. The source is a human donor in good health (CMV status not recorded). Some clones in this sample may be carry-over from other donors' samples. The specimen was CD8+ T cells from cultured PBMCs, collected from culture after CMV antigen stimulation. The CDR3 here is CASSGSLTGGYTF. The CDR3 coding sequence is TGTGCCAGCTCTGGGTCCCTGACCGGTGGCTACACCTTC.